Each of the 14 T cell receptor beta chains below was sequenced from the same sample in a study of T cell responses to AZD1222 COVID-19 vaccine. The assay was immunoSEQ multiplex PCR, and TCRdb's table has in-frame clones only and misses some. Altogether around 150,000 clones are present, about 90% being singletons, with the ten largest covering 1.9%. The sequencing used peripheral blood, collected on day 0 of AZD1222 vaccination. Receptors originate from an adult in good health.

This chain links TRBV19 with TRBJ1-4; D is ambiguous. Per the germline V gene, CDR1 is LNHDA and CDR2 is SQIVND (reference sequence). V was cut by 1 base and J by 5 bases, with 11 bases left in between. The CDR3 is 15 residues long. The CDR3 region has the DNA TGTGCCAGTAGTATAGGGGCAGAAATCAATGAAAAACTGTTTTTT. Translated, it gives CASSIGAEINEKLFF. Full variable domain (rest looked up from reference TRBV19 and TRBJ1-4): DGGITQSPKYLFRKEGQNVTLSCEQNLNHDAMYWYRQDPGQGLRLIYYSQIVNDFQKGDIAEGYSVSREKKESFPLTVTSAQKNPTAFYLCASSIGAEINEKLFFGSGTQLSVL.

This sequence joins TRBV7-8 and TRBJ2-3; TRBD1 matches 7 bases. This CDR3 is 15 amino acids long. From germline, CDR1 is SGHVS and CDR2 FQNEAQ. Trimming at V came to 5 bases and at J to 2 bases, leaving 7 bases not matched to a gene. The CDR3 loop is CASSPRDSFTDTQYF. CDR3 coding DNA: TGTGCCAGCAGCCCAAGGGACAGTTTCACAGATACGCAGTATTTT.

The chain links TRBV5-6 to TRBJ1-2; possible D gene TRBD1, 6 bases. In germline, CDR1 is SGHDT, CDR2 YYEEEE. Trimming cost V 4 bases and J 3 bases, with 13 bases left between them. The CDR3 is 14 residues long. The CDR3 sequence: CASSGEDRYYGYTF. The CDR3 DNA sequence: TGTGCCAGCAGCGGGGAGGACAGATACTATGGCTACACCTTC. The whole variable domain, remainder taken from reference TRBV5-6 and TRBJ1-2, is DAGVTQSPTHLIKTRGQQVTLRCSPKSGHDTVSWYQQALGQGPQFIFQYYEEEERQRGNFPDRFSGHQFPNYSSELNVNALLLGDSALYLCASSGEDRYYGYTFGSGTRLTVV.

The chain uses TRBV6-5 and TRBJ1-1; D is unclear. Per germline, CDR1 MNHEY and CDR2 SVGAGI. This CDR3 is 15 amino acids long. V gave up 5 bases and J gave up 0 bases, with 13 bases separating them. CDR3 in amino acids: CASSLRPGMNTEAFF. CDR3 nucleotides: TGTGCCAGCAGTCTCCGCCCCGGGATGAACACTGAAGCTTTCTTT.

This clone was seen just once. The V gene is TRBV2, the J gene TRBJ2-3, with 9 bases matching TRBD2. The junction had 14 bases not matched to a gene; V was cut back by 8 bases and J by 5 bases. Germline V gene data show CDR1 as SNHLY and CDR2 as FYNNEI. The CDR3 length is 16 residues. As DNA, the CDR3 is TGTGCCAGCGAGGGTCACTTAGCGGGAGTGGTAGATACGCAGTATTTT. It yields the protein CASEGHLAGVVDTQYF.

The CDR3 bases are TGCGCCAGCAGCCAGCGACAGGGACACACAGATACGCAGTATTTT. This encodes CASSQRQGHTDTQYF. V is TRBV4-3 and J is TRBJ2-3; TRBD1 matches at 7 bases. CDR1 and CDR2 from the germline V gene are LGHNA and YSLEER. Losses at the gene ends were 3 bases for V and 2 bases for J; bases not matched to a gene: 5. CDR3 length: 15 residues.

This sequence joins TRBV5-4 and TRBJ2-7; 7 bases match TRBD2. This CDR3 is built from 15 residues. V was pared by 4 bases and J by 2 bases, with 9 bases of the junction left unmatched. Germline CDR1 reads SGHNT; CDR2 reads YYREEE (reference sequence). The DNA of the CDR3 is TGTGCCAGCAGCGCCCGGGAGCGGGGCACCTACGAGCAGTACTTC. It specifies CASSARERGTYEQYF.

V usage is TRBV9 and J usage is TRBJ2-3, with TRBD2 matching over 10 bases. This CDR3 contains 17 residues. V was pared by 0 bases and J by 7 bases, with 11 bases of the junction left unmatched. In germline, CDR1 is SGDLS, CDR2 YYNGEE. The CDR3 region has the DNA TGTGCCAGCAGCGTAGAGCTAGCGGGGGTCCCCCCGCATACGCAGTATTTT. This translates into CASSVELAGVPPHTQYF.

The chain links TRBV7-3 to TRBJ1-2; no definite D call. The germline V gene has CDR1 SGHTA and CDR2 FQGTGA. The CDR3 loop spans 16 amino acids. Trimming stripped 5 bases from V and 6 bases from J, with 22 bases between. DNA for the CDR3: TGTGCCAGCAGCCCACGCCGTAGTCGAACAGCAGATGGCTACACCTTC. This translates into CASSPRRSRTADGYTF.

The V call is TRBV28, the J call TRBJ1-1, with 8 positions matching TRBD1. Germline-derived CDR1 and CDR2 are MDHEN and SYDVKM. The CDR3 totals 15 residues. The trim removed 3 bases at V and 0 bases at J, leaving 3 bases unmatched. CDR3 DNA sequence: TGTGCCAGCAGTTTTCGGGACAGGATGAACACTGAAGCTTTCTTT. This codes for CASSFRDRMNTEAFF.

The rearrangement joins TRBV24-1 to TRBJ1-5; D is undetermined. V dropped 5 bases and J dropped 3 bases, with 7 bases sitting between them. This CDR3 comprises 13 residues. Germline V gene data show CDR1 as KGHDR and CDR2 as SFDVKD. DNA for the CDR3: TGTGCCACCAGTGGCCAGGTCAATCAGCCCCAGCATTTT. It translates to CATSGQVNQPQHF.

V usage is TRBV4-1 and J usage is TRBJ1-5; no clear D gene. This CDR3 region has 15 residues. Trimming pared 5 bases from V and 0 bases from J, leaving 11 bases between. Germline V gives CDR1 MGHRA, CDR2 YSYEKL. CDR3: CASSDNLNSNQPQHF. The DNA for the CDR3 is TGCGCCAGCAGCGACAATCTGAATAGCAATCAGCCCCAGCATTTT.

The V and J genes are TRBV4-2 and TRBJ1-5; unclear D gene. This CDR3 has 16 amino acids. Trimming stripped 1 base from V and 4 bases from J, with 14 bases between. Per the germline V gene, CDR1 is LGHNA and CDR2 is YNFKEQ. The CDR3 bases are TGTGCCAGCAGCCAAGTTAGTGGAGGAGGGAATCAGCCCCAGCATTTT. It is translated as CASSQVSGGGNQPQHF.

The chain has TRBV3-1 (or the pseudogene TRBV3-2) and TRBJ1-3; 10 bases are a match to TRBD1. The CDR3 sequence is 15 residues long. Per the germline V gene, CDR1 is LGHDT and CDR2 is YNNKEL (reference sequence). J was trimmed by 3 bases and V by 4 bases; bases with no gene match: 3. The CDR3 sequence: CASSLDRGRGNTIYF. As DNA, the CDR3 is TGTGCCAGCAGCCTCGACAGGGGGCGTGGAAACACCATATATTTT.